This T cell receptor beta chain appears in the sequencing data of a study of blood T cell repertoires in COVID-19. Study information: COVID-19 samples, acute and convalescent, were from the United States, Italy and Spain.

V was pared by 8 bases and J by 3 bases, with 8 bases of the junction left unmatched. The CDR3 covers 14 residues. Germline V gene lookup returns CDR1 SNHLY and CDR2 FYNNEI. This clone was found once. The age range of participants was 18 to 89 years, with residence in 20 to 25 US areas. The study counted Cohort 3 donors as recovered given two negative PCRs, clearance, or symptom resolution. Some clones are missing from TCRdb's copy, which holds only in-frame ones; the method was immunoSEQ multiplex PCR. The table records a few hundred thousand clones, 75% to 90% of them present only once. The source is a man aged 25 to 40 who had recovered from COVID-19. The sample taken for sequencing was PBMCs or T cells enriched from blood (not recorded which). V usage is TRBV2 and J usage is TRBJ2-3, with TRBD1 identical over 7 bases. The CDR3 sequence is CASGRQGWTDTQYF. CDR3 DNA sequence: TGTGCCAGCGGTCGACAGGGATGGACAGATACGCAGTATTTT. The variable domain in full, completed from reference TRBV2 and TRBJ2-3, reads EPEVTQTPSHQVTQMGQEVILRCVPISNHLYFYWYRQILGQKVEFLVSFYNNEISEKSEIFDDQFSVERPDGSNFTLKIRSTKLEDSAMYFCASGRQGWTDTQYFGPGTRLTVL.